This TCR beta chain stems from a study of shared clonotypes between healthy human individuals. Study-level results: Among the subsets, naive ones generally showed larger estimated richness than memory ones.

About this clone itself: The antigen is unknown.

The protocol was immunoSEQ multiplex PCR, while the TCRdb copy is restricted to in-frame clones and leaves out a portion. Altogether around 1.6 million clones are present, around 98% being singletons, with the ten largest covering about 0.42%. Trimming left V 5 bases short and J 4 bases short, with 11 bases between. This CDR3 is 13 amino acids long. Germline V CDR1 and CDR2: SGHVS, FQNEAQ. Source material: naive CD4+ T cells sorted from blood. Subset described: CD45RA+ positively selected. The rearrangement uses TRBV7-8 and TRBJ1-2; TRBD1 is a possible D gene (6 bases). This TCR came from a man aged 25-45 years in good health. The CDR3 bases are TGTGCCAGCAGCCCTGGACAGATCTATGGCTACACCTTC. It encodes CASSPGQIYGYTF.